The source of this TCR beta chain is a study of neurological immune-mediated disorders. The CDR3 runs to 15 residues. The V end was cut by 4 bases, the J end by 4 bases, with 14 bases between. Germline-derived CDR1 and CDR2 are SEHNR and FQNEAQ (reference sequence). The authors produced cDNA by 5'RACE using 10-nucleotide random UMIs. Over 180 million TCR-beta sequences (from 15-18 subjects) were yielded by each sequencing run. Each CDR3 protein gets one entry after TCRdb re-called the 5' RACE reads with MiXCR. The sample records approximately 82,000 distinct CDR3 sequences, roughly an eighth being singletons. This clonotype was detected ten times or more. Maryland, USA blood bank volunteers served as healthy controls.

This chain uses TRBV7-9 with TRBJ2-1; either TRBD1 or TRBD2 may fit D (5 bases each). The material sequenced was PBMCs. This receptor was taken from a woman in her forties or fifties in good health. The CDR3 region has the DNA TGTGCCAGCAGCTCGGGGTCCCACAGGTACAATGAGCAGTTCTTC. Protein: CASSSGSHRYNEQFF.